This entry describes one T cell receptor (beta chain). The antigen is unknown. This sample is part of a study of monozygotic twins with inflammatory bowel disease. Overall study findings and caveats: There was no way to distinguish the different T cell subtypes. On the inverse Simpson index, IBD patients scored lower for TCRbeta diversity than healthy co-twins.

This CDR3 spans 16 amino acids. CDR1 and CDR2 from the germline V gene are DFQATT and SNEGSKA (reference sequence). Via template switching, UMIs carrying a 6-nucleotide sample barcode were introduced. TCRdb processed the 5' RACE reads again and assigns one entry to each CDR3 protein, with no DNA. Found here are 330,000 or so distinct CDR3 sequences; the top ten clones hold over 2%. This receptor was obtained from a human donor with ulcerative colitis or Crohn's disease, or a healthy co-twin of an affected twin (not recorded which). Source material: blood. The rearrangement links TRBV20-1 to TRBJ1-3; absent DNA, TCRdb's TRBD1 call cannot be checked. The chain's CDR3 is CSARAFGTDSGNTIYF.